The subject of this entry is one T cell receptor beta chain. The antigen is unknown. The data were taken from a study of CD8+ T cells in alopecia areata. As for the study in general: The drug, oral tofacitinib, was given to treated patients at 5 to 10 mg twice daily.

This sample's treatment: oral pan-JAK inhibitor, 5-10 mg twice daily. Extracted from the samples, RNA was reverse transcribed into cDNA to serve as the sequencing template. Libraries were prepared by immunoSEQ multiplex PCR; TCRdb keeps only in-frame clonotypes and omits some of them. The sample carries approximately 210,000 clones, 50% to 75% recorded once. Study-level results: In scalp samples, resident alphabeta T cells of normal skin are also sequenced. Tofacitinib delivered significant drops in scalp clonality and in expanded CD8+ clones among the top 100.

This receptor was obtained from a human donor with alopecia areata. Specimen: CD4+ T cells sorted from blood, collected at week 4, from a patient treated with tofacitinib.

The CDR3 DNA follows: TGTGCCAGCAGTGGAGGGGGTGGGGATACGCAGTATTTT. It encodes CASSGGGGDTQYF. This rearrangement joins TRBV2 to TRBJ2-3; D possibly corresponds to TRBD1 (6 bases). V lost 4 bases to trimming and J lost 6 bases, with 11 bases between them. The CDR3 spans 13 residues. The germline gives CDR1 SNHLY, CDR2 FYNNEI. Based on the CDR3 plus reference TRBV2 and TRBJ2-3, the full variable domain is EPEVTQTPSHQVTQMGQEVILRCVPISNHLYFYWYRQILGQKVEFLVSFYNNEISEKSEIFDDQFSVERPDGSNFTLKIRSTKLEDSAMYFCASSGGGGDTQYFGPGTRLTVL.